This T cell receptor beta chain was identified in a study of CD8+ T cells in alopecia areata. Overall study findings and caveats: Normal scalp showed lower clonality than lesional scalp, especially alopecia totalis/universalis. Throughout tofacitinib, many expanded lesional clones continued to persist in scalp and blood.

Treatment given: oral pan-JAK inhibitor, 5-10 mg twice daily. It was cDNA, reverse transcribed from extracted RNA, that served as the sequencing template. The repertoire was sequenced with immunoSEQ multiplex PCR; TCRdb's copy has only in-frame clones and lacks some. The table shows 93,000 or so clones, with 80% to 90% occurring only once. The V gene's germline CDR1 is SGHVS and CDR2 FQNEAQ. The length of the CDR3 is 16 residues. With V trimmed by 7 bases and J by 2 bases, 8 bases remained unmatched. A remark on this clone: Its antigen is as yet unknown.

The sample in question was CD8+ T cells sorted from blood, obtained at approximately week 31, from a patient treated with tofacitinib. The chain combines TRBV7-8 with TRBJ2-2; 9 bases are shared with TRBD2. This TCR came from a human donor with alopecia areata. CDR3 sequence (DNA): TGTGCCAGCAACCCGGCGGGGGGGCTCAACACCGGGGAGCTGTTTTTT. Its translation: CASNPAGGLNTGELFF.